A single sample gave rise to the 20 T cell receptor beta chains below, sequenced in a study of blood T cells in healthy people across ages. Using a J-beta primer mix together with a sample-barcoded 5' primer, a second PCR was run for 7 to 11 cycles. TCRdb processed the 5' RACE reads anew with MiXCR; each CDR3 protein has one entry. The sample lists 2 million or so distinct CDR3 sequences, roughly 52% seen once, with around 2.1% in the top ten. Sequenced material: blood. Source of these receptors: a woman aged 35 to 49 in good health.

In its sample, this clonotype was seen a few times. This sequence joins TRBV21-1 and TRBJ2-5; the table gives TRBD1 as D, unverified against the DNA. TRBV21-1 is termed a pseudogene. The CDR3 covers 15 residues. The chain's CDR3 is CASSKGGRVQETQYF. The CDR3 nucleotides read TGTGCCAGCAGCAAAGGGGGACGGGTCCAAGAGACCCAGTACTTC.

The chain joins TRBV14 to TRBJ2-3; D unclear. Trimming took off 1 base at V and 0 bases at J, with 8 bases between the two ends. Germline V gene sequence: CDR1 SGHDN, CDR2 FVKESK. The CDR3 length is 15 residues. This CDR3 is CASSQGVGSTDTQYF. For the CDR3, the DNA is TGTGCCAGCAGCCAAGGAGTCGGTAGCACAGATACGCAGTATTTT. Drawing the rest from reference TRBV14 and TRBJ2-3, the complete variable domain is EAGVTQFPSHSVIEKGQTVTLRCDPISGHDNLYWYRRVMGKEIKFLLHFVKESKQDESGMPNNRFLAERTGGTYSTLKVQPAELEDSGVYFCASSQGVGSTDTQYFGPGTRLTVL.

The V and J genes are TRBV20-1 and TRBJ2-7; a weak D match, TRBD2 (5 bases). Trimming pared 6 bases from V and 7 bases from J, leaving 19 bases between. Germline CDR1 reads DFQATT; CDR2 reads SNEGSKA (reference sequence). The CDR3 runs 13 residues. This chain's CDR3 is CSAPPSGGNEQYF. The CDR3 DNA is TGCAGTGCCCCTCCGAGTGGAGGTAATGAGCAGTACTTC.

This CDR3 reads CASSLGSSTAGYTF. The CDR3 DNA follows: TGTGCCAGCAGCTTAGGTTCCTCAACCGCTGGCTACACCTTC. This chain links TRBV7-9 with TRBJ1-2; D call uncertain. CDR3 length: 14 amino acids. Germline assignment: CDR1 SEHNR and CDR2 FQNEAQ (reference sequence). Trimming pared 1 base from V and 7 bases from J, leaving 13 bases between.

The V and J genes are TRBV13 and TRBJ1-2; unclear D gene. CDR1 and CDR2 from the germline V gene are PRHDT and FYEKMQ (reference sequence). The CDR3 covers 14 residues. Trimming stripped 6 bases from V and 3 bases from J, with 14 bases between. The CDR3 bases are TGTGCCAGCAGACCCCAGGTGTATTACTATGGCTACACCTTC. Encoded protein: CASRPQVYYYGYTF.

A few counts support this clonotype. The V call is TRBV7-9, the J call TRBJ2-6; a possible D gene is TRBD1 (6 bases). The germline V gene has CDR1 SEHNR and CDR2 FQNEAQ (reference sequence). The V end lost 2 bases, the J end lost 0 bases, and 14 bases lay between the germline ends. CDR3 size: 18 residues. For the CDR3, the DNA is TGTGCCAGCAGCTTAACGGCAGGGGCCCCCTCTGGGGCCAACGTCCTGACTTTC. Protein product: CASSLTAGAPSGANVLTF.

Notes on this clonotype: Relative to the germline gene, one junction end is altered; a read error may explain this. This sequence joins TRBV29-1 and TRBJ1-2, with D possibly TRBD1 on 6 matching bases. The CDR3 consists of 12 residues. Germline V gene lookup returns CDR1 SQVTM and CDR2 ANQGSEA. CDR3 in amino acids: CSARETGFGCTF. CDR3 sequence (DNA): TGCAGCGCACGCGAGACAGGATTTGGCTGCACCTTC.

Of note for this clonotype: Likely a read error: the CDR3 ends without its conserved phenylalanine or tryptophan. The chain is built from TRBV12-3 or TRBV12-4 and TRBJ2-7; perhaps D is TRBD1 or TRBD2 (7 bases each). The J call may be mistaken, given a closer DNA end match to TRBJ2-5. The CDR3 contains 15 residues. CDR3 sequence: CASSPPTGRGETQYL. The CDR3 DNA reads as TGTGCCAGCAGCCCGCCGACAGGGAGGGGGGAGACCCAGTACTTA.

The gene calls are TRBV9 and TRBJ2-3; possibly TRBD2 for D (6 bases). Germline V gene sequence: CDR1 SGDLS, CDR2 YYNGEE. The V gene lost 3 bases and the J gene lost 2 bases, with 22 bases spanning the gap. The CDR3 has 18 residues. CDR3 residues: CASSGGPGLLINTDTQYF. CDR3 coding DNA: TGTGCCAGCAGCGGAGGACCGGGACTCCTCATAAACACAGATACGCAGTATTTT.

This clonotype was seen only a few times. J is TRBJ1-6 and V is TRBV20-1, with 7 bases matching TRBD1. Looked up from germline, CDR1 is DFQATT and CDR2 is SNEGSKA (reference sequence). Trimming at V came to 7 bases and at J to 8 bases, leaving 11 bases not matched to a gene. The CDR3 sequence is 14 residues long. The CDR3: CSVPRDRADSPLHF. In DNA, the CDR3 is TGCAGTGTTCCCCGGGACAGAGCCGATTCACCCCTCCACTTT.

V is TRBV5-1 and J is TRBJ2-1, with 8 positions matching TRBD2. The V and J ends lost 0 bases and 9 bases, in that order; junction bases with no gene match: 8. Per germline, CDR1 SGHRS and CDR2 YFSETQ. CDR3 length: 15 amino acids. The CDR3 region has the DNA TGCGCCAGCAGCTTGGAGGGTAGCGGGGTGGGTGAGCAGTTCTTC. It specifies CASSLEGSGVGEQFF. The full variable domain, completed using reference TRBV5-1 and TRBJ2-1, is KAGVTQTPRYLIKTRGQQVTLSCSPISGHRSVSWYQQTPGQGLQFLFEYFSETQRNKGNFPGRFSGRQFSNSRSEMNVSTLELGDSALYLCASSLEGSGVGEQFFGPGTRLTVL.

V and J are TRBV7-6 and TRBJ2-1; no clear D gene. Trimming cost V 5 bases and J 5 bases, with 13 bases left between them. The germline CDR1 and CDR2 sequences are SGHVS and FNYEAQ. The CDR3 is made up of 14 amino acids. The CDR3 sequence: CASSPGRYHNEQFF. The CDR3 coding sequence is TGTGCCAGCAGCCCGGGCCGCTATCACAATGAGCAGTTCTTC.

The CDR3 sequence: CASSQEVGLAGYHEQYF. The CDR3, as DNA: TGTGCCAGCAGCCAAGAAGTAGGACTAGCGGGTTACCACGAGCAGTACTTC. The chain employs TRBV4-2 and TRBJ2-4, with 11 bases fitting TRBD2. The assigned J gene may be wrong: the sequence end matches TRBJ2-7 better. The germline V gene has CDR1 LGHNA and CDR2 YNFKEQ. This CDR3 region has 17 residues.

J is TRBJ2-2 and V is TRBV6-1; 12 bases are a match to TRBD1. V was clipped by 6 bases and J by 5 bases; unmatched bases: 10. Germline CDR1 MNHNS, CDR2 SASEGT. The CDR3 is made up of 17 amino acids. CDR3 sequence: CASRSGTGGVGTGELFF. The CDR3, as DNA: TGTGCCAGCAGATCCGGGACAGGGGGCGTCGGTACCGGGGAGCTGTTTTTT.

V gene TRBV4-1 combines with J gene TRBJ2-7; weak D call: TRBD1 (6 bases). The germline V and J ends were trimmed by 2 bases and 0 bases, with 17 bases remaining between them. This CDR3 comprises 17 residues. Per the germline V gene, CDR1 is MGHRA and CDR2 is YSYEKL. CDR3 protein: CASSQTEQGPSSYEQYF. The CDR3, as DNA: TGCGCCAGCAGCCAAACCGAACAGGGCCCGAGCTCCTACGAGCAGTACTTC.

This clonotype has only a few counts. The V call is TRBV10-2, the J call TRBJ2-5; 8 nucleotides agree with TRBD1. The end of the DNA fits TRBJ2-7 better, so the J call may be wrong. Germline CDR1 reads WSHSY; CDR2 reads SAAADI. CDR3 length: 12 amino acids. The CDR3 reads CASGSTGDEQYF. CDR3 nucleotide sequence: TGCGCCAGCGGCTCGACAGGGGACGAGCAGTACTTC.

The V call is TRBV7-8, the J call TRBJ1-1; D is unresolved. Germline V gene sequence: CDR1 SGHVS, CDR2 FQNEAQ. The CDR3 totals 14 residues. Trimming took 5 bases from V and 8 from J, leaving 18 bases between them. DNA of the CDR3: TGTGCCAGCAGCCCCCGGGAAGGGTATGCCGAAGCTTTCTTT. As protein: CASSPREGYAEAFF.

CDR3 amino acids: CASSADSSYSPLHF. The CDR3 nucleotides are TGTGCCAGCAGCGCCGACAGCTCCTATTCACCCCTCCACTTT. The chain employs TRBV9 and TRBJ1-6; weak D call: TRBD1 (5 bases). Germline-derived CDR1 and CDR2 are SGDLS and YYNGEE. V shed 3 bases and J shed 8 bases, with 12 bases lying between them. The length of the CDR3 is 14 residues.

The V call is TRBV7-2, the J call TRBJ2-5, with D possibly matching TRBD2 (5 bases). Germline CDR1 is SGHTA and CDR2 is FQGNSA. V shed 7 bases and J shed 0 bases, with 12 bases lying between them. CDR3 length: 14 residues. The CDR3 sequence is CASKPGNNQETQYF. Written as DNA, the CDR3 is TGTGCCAGCAAGCCGGGGAACAACCAAGAGACCCAGTACTTC.

The CDR3 here is CASSDLQGGGYEQYF. The CDR3 DNA follows: TGCGCCAGCAGCGACTTGCAGGGGGGCGGGTACGAGCAGTACTTC. The chain has TRBV4-3 and TRBJ2-7; D possibly corresponds to TRBD1 (7 bases). Trimming removed 5 bases from V and 4 bases from J, with 18 bases in between. CDR3 length: 15 amino acids. Germline CDR1 reads LGHNA; CDR2 reads YSLEER.